Shown below are 18 T cell receptor beta chains from a single sample sequenced in a study of shared clonotypes between healthy human individuals. Sequenced by immunoSEQ multiplex PCR; TCRdb stores in-frame clones only, minus some. The sample has more than 1,200,000 clones, around 98.5% seen once. The sequenced material came from naive CD4+ T cells sorted from blood. Subset noted: CD45RA+ positively selected. The receptors were sampled from a man between 25 and 39 years old in good health.

The V call is TRBV14, the J call TRBJ2-1; 13 bases line up with TRBD2. The CDR3 totals 15 residues. J gave up 8 bases and V 4 bases, and 5 bases lay outside the gene matches. The germline gives CDR1 SGHDN, CDR2 FVKESK. The chain's CDR3 is CASSLLAGGPHEQFF. CDR3 DNA: TGTGCCAGCAGCCTACTAGCGGGAGGGCCTCATGAGCAGTTCTTC.

The chain combines TRBV9 with TRBJ2-1; D remains unclear. The germline V and J ends were trimmed by 4 bases and 0 bases, with 11 bases remaining between them. CDR1 and CDR2 from the germline V gene are SGDLS and YYNGEE. CDR3 length equals 15 residues. The CDR3: CASSPSMLSYNEQFF. The DNA of the CDR3 is TGTGCCAGCAGCCCCTCTATGCTCTCCTACAATGAGCAGTTCTTC.

The CDR3 protein is CASSMRQGADGYTF. CDR3 nucleotide sequence: TGTGCCAGTAGTATGAGACAGGGGGCTGATGGCTACACCTTC. The V and J genes are TRBV19 and TRBJ1-2; 10 nucleotides line up with TRBD1. The ends lost 3 bases at V and 6 bases at J; junction bases unmatched: 4. CDR1 LNHDA and CDR2 SQIVND come from the germline V gene (reference sequence). This CDR3 contains 14 residues.

This sequence joins TRBV5-1 and TRBJ2-7, with TRBD2 as a possible D gene (6 bases). Germline loops: CDR1 SGHRS, CDR2 YFSETQ. This CDR3 has 14 amino acids. Trimming cost V 7 bases and J 6 bases, with 20 bases left between them. CDR3 loop: CASHQFGSPPEQYF. CDR3 DNA: TGCGCCAGCCATCAGTTCGGGAGTCCTCCCGAGCAGTACTTC.

The chain carries TRBV6-6 and TRBJ2-5; no clear D gene. CDR1 and CDR2 (germline): MNHNY, SVGAGI (reference sequence). Trimming took 5 bases from V and 7 from J, leaving 8 bases between them. This CDR3 comprises 11 residues. CDR3 region: CASSGTGTQYF. The CDR3 DNA sequence: TGTGCCAGCAGTGGCACGGGGACCCAGTACTTC.

Notes on this clone: This specimen includes other DNA sequences encoding the same CDR3. The chain carries TRBV7-6 and TRBJ2-3; D perhaps matches TRBD2 (5 bases). The V end lost 3 bases, the J end lost 0 bases, and 10 bases lay between the germline ends. CDR1 is SGHVS and CDR2 is FNYEAQ in the germline V gene. This CDR3 spans 15 amino acids. In DNA form, the CDR3 reads TGTGCCAGCAGCTTCAGCGGATCTAGCACAGATACGCAGTATTTT. Translating gives CASSFSGSSTDTQYF.

This clone was detected once. Other DNA sequences within the sample encode an identical CDR3. Written as DNA, the CDR3 is TGTGCCAGCTCACCGGGTCTGGGGACTGAAGCTTTCTTT. Amino acids: CASSPGLGTEAFF. This sequence joins TRBV18 and TRBJ1-1; no clear D. The germline CDR1 and CDR2 sequences are KGHSH and LQKENI. V was cut by 3 bases and J by 5 bases, with 10 bases left in between. The CDR3 extends over 13 amino acids.

This chain connects TRBV28 to TRBJ2-7, with 15 bases aligning to TRBD2. The CDR3 contains 16 residues. The germline CDR1 and CDR2 sequences are MDHEN and SYDVKM. V lost 10 bases, J lost 3 bases, and 10 bases stayed unmatched. CDR3 coding DNA: TGTGCCACCACCGGGACTAGCGGGAGGTCGGGCTACGAGCAGTACTTC. Translation gives CATTGTSGRSGYEQYF.

Details on this clone: This specimen includes other DNA sequences encoding the same CDR3. The rearrangement uses TRBV5-1 and TRBJ2-1; D not resolved. The CDR3 has 15 residues. Germline V gene data show CDR1 as SGHRS and CDR2 as YFSETQ. Between the trimmed V and J ends, which lost 1 base and 0 bases, there was a span of 8 bases. The CDR3 sequence is CASSLSGNSYNEQFF. The CDR3 DNA follows: TGCGCCAGCAGCTTGAGTGGGAACTCCTACAATGAGCAGTTCTTC.

This chain uses TRBV27 with TRBJ2-5; 8 nucleotides match TRBD1. CDR1 is MNHEY, CDR2 SMNVEV, per germline (reference sequence). Trimming at V came to 6 bases and at J to 2 bases, leaving 5 bases not matched to a gene. This CDR3 spans 14 amino acids. The CDR3 reads CASREGQEQETQYF. The DNA of the CDR3 is TGTGCCAGCAGAGAGGGACAGGAGCAAGAGACCCAGTACTTC.

V is TRBV5-4 and J is TRBJ2-1, with a tentative D call TRBD2 (6 bases). V lost 3 bases to trimming and J lost 5 bases, with 21 bases between them. The CDR3 has 17 amino acids. The germline gives CDR1 SGHNT, CDR2 YYREEE (reference sequence). As DNA, the CDR3 is TGTGCCAGCAGCTCCGGGGTCTCGGCGGCGGGACACAATGAGCAGTTCTTC. Its protein is CASSSGVSAAGHNEQFF.

This clone showed up just once. The sample has other DNA sequences that encode this CDR3 too. V is TRBV18 and J is TRBJ2-7; 8 nucleotides line up with TRBD1. CDR3 length equals 14 residues. Germline assignment: CDR1 KGHSH and CDR2 LQKENI. The V gene end was trimmed by 6 bases and the J gene end by 3 bases; junction bases not matched to a gene: 7. The CDR3 region has the DNA TGTGCCAGCTCTCCCGGGACAGGTCTCTACGAGCAGTACTTC. Translation: CASSPGTGLYEQYF. The full variable domain, with the rest looked up from reference TRBV18 and TRBJ2-7, is NAGVMQNPRHLVRRRGQEARLRCSPMKGHSHVYWYRQLPEEGLKFMVYLQKENIIDESGMPKERFSAEFPKEGPSILRIQQVVRGDSAAYFCASSPGTGLYEQYFGPGTRLTVT.

The chain uses TRBV2 and TRBJ2-3, with unresolved D. CDR3 length: 13 amino acids. The V gene's germline CDR1 is SNHLY and CDR2 FYNNEI. The V end lost 2 bases, the J end lost 5 bases, and 8 bases lay between the germline ends. The CDR3 loop reads CASSELWLDTQYF. CDR3 DNA: TGTGCCAGCAGTGAACTTTGGCTAGATACGCAGTATTTT.

The rearrangement uses TRBV29-1 and TRBJ2-7; D not resolved. This CDR3 region has 12 residues. V was pared by 6 bases and J by 0 bases, with 9 bases between. The germline V gene has CDR1 SQVTM and CDR2 ANQGSEA. The CDR3 sequence is CSVRRNSYEQYF. The CDR3, as DNA: TGCAGCGTCCGCCGAAACTCCTACGAGCAGTACTTC.

Worth noting for this clone: The junction does not match germline at one end; this may be a read error. The CDR3: CASSVGGGVNVLTF. CDR3 nucleotide sequence: TGTGCCAGCAGCGTAGGTGGCGGGGTCAACGTCCTGACTTTC. The chain employs TRBV9 and TRBJ2-6; tentatively, D is TRBD2 (6 bases). The CDR3 extends over 14 amino acids. Looked up from germline, CDR1 is SGDLS and CDR2 is YYNGEE.

This chain connects TRBV28 to TRBJ1-4; TRBD1 agrees at 8 bases. V lost 3 bases, J lost 0 bases, and 3 bases stayed unmatched. CDR3 length: 16 residues. Germline lookup yields CDR1 MDHEN and CDR2 SYDVKM. The CDR3 bases are TGTGCCAGCAGTTTGGACAGGGCTGCAACTAATGAAAAACTGTTTTTT. Translating it yields CASSLDRAATNEKLFF.

V usage is TRBV18 and J usage is TRBJ2-1; 13 nucleotides match TRBD2. CDR3 length: 17 residues. The V gene end was trimmed by 3 bases and the J gene end by 4 bases; junction bases not matched to a gene: 6. Per germline, CDR1 KGHSH and CDR2 LQKENI. The CDR3: CASSPRLAGGAYNEQFF. The DNA of the CDR3 is TGTGCCAGCTCACCCCGACTAGCGGGAGGTGCGTACAATGAGCAGTTCTTC.

The rearrangement links TRBV13 to TRBJ1-5; 7 bases line up with TRBD1. V gave up 2 bases and J gave up 1 base; unmatched junction bases: 8. CDR3 length: 17 residues. The germline V gene encodes CDR1 PRHDT and CDR2 FYEKMQ (reference sequence). The CDR3 region is CASSLRTGALSNQPQHF. DNA of the CDR3: TGTGCCAGCAGCTTAAGGACAGGAGCTCTGAGCAATCAGCCCCAGCATTTT. Looking up the rest from reference TRBV13 and TRBJ1-5 gives the full variable domain: AAGVIQSPRHLIKEKRETATLKCYPIPRHDTVYWYQQGPGQDPQFLISFYEKMQSDKGSIPDRFSAQQFSDYHSELNMSSLELGDSALYFCASSLRTGALSNQPQHFGDGTRLSIL.